Listed here is a single T cell receptor (beta chain). Its matching antigen is unknown. The data stem from a study of T-cell memory formation after mild COVID-19. Study as a whole: TCR clusters were mostly donor specific. Findings and limits, study-wide: Contracting CD4+ clones sat mainly in CM and EM; CD8+ in EMRA. The study found balanced CD4/CD8 in clones contracting day 15 to 85 and a CD4+ lean in later expanders.

The CDR3 sequence is 15 residues long. V lost 7 bases and J lost 0, with 12 bases in between. Germline V lookup: CDR1 KGHDR, CDR2 SFDVKD. TCRdb used MiXCR to reprocess the 5' RACE reads, holding one entry per CDR3 protein. Of about 390,000 distinct CDR3 sequences in the sample, about 21% were seen once. V is TRBV24-1 and J is TRBJ1-5, with D perhaps matching TRBD1 (5 bases). The sequenced sample consisted of PBMCs or a T cell subset sorted from them (not recorded which). The source of this sequence is an adult woman who had mild COVID-19 (a few samples of this study predate the infection). Cell type and time point are not known. CDR3 bases: TGTGCCACCAGAGAGGGACGAGGTAGCAATCAGCCCCAGCATTTT. Its protein is CATREGRGSNQPQHF.